A selection of T cell receptor beta chains follows, all from one sample in a study of CD4 T cells in relation to SARS-CoV-2 and coronaviruses. These TCRs' antigens remain unknown. Sequencing was performed with immunoSEQ multiplex PCR; in TCRdb, only in-frame clones are kept and a portion is missing. The sample lists 9,500 to 11,000 clones, around 80% occurring once. The sequencing sample was made of CD4+ T cells from PBMCs, cultured in vitro. These receptors came from a human donor in good health. CDR3s include the opening cysteine and the closing phenylalanine or tryptophan. A D gene is named only where the DNA matches it firmly. The size of a clone is reported for some rows only, either as once, few or many, or as a class for expanded clones.

clone size: .
J gene: TRBJ2-2
D gene: .
V gene: TRBV11-3
CDR3 protein: CASSPPGVGELFF
CDR3 DNA: TGTGCCAGCAGCCCTCCGGGAGTAGGGGAGCTGTTTTTT

clone size: .
J gene: TRBJ2-7
D gene: .
V gene: TRBV5-1
CDR3 protein: CASSLATEQYF
CDR3 DNA: TGCGCCAGCAGCTTGGCTACGGAGCAGTACTTC

clone size: .
J gene: TRBJ2-1
D gene: TRBD2
V gene: TRBV6-5
CDR3 protein: CASRLAGTLRSEQFF
CDR3 DNA: TGTGCCAGCAGATTAGCGGGGACTCTGAGGAGTGAGCAGTTCTTC

clone size: .
J gene: TRBJ1-2
D gene: TRBD1
V gene: TRBV5-5
CDR3 protein: CASSFGTDNYGYTF
CDR3 DNA: TGTGCCAGCAGCTTTGGGACAGACAACTATGGCTACACCTTC

clone size: .
J gene: TRBJ1-6
D gene: TRBD1
V gene: TRBV6-5
CDR3 protein: CASSYTTGEDSPLHF
CDR3 DNA: TGTGCCAGCAGTTACACCACAGGGGAAGATTCACCCCTCCACTTT

clone size: .
J gene: TRBJ1-2
D gene: .
V gene: TRBV3-1/TRBV3-2
CDR3 protein: CASSQDLDPYGYTF
CDR3 DNA: TGTGCCAGCAGCCAAGACCTGGACCCATATGGCTACACCTTC

clone size: .
J gene: TRBJ2-7
D gene: .
V gene: TRBV12-2
CDR3 protein: CASRLPEPGGCFYEQYF
CDR3 DNA: TGTGCAAGTCGCTTACCCGAGCCCGGGGGCTGTTTCTACGAGCAGTACTTC

clone size: .
J gene: TRBJ2-1
D gene: .
V gene: TRBV7-7
CDR3 protein: CASSPGTRGKRLDNEQFF
CDR3 DNA: TGTGCCAGCAGCCCCGGGACACGGGGAAAAAGACTAGACAATGAGCAGTTCTTC

clone size: .
J gene: TRBJ2-3
D gene: TRBD1
V gene: TRBV5-4
CDR3 protein: CASSPDRGQADTQYF
CDR3 DNA: TGTGCCAGCAGCCCGGACAGGGGGCAGGCAGATACGCAGTATTTT

clone size: .
J gene: TRBJ2-3
D gene: .
V gene: TRBV18
CDR3 protein: CASSPERGRSTDTQYF
CDR3 DNA: TGTGCCAGCTCACCAGAAAGGGGACGAAGCACAGATACGCAGTATTTT

clone size: .
J gene: TRBJ2-7
D gene: TRBD1
V gene: TRBV5-1
CDR3 protein: CASSLQLAGQGAGYEQYF
CDR3 DNA: TGCGCCAGCAGCTTGCAACTAGCCGGGCAGGGGGCCGGCTACGAGCAGTACTTC

clone size: .
J gene: TRBJ2-1
D gene: TRBD2
V gene: TRBV29-1
CDR3 protein: CSVTTSGRLFF
CDR3 DNA: TGCAGCGTTACGACTAGCGGGAGATTGTTCTTC

clone size: .
J gene: TRBJ2-5
D gene: .
V gene: TRBV12-3/TRBV12-4
CDR3 protein: CASSLYQETQYF
CDR3 DNA: TGTGCCAGCAGCCTATACCAAGAGACCCAGTACTTC

clone size: .
J gene: TRBJ1-4
D gene: TRBD1
V gene: TRBV6-5
CDR3 protein: CASNPRTGVNEKLFF
CDR3 DNA: TGTGCCAGCAACCCTAGGACAGGGGTAAATGAAAAACTGTTTTTT

clone size: .
J gene: TRBJ1-5
D gene: .
V gene: TRBV7-2
CDR3 protein: CASSLVRGSNQPQHF
CDR3 DNA: TGTGCCAGCAGCTTAGTCCGGGGGAGCAATCAGCCCCAGCATTTT

clone size: .
J gene: TRBJ2-7
D gene: .
V gene: TRBV6-5
CDR3 protein: CASSLGTSYEQYF
CDR3 DNA: TGTGCCAGCAGTTTGGGGACGAGCTACGAGCAGTACTTC

clone size: .
J gene: TRBJ2-5
D gene: TRBD2
V gene: TRBV9
CDR3 protein: CASSPGAVTSGQETQYF
CDR3 DNA: TGTGCCAGCAGCCCCGGGGCCGTGACTAGCGGGCAAGAGACCCAGTACTTC

clone size: .
J gene: TRBJ1-1
D gene: .
V gene: TRBV19
CDR3 protein: CASSRQPNTEAFF
CDR3 DNA: TGTGCCAGTAGCAGACAGCCGAACACTGAAGCTTTCTTT

clone size: .
J gene: TRBJ1-1
D gene: .
V gene: TRBV29-1
CDR3 protein: CSVEQSANTEAFF
CDR3 DNA: TGCAGCGTTGAACAGTCCGCGAACACTGAAGCTTTCTTT

clone size: .
J gene: TRBJ1-5
D gene: TRBD1
V gene: TRBV6-2/TRBV6-3
CDR3 protein: CASNPTGQEFNQPQHF
CDR3 DNA: TGTGCCAGCAACCCGACCGGACAGGAATTCAATCAGCCCCAGCATTTT

clone size: few
J gene: TRBJ1-5
D gene: .
V gene: TRBV23-1
CDR3 protein: CASSQRGGPPQHF
CDR3 DNA: TGCGCCAGCAGTCAAAGAGGGGGGCCGCCCCAGCATTTT

clone size: .
J gene: TRBJ2-5
D gene: .
V gene: TRBV5-4
CDR3 protein: CASSLGNVKTQYF
CDR3 DNA: TGTGCCAGCAGCTTGGGGAACGTGAAGACCCAGTACTTC

clone size: .
J gene: TRBJ1-2
D gene: TRBD1
V gene: TRBV18
CDR3 protein: CASSPDREGGYTF
CDR3 DNA: TGTGCCAGCTCACCGGACAGGGAGGGAGGCTACACCTTC

clone size: .
J gene: TRBJ2-3
D gene: .
V gene: TRBV2
CDR3 protein: CASNPGSRDTQYF
CDR3 DNA: TGTGCCAGCAATCCAGGGTCCAGAGATACGCAGTATTTT

clone size: .
J gene: TRBJ2-7
D gene: TRBD2
V gene: TRBV11-2
CDR3 protein: CASSQGGAGAGEQYF
CDR3 DNA: TGTGCCAGCAGCCAAGGAGGGGCGGGAGCGGGGGAGCAGTACTTC

clone size: .
J gene: TRBJ2-1
D gene: TRBD2
V gene: TRBV4-2
CDR3 protein: CASSQISGVVYNEQFF
CDR3 DNA: TGTGCCAGCAGCCAAATAAGCGGGGTCGTCTACAATGAGCAGTTCTTC

clone size: .
J gene: TRBJ1-2
D gene: TRBD1
V gene: TRBV6-5
CDR3 protein: CASSKWATGERGYTF
CDR3 DNA: TGTGCCAGCAGTAAGTGGGCCACAGGGGAGCGTGGCTACACCTTC

clone size: few
J gene: TRBJ1-1
D gene: .
V gene: TRBV7-9
CDR3 protein: CASSLDVNTEAFF
CDR3 DNA: TGTGCCAGCAGCTTAGATGTGAACACTGAAGCTTTCTTT

clone size: .
J gene: TRBJ2-1
D gene: TRBD1
V gene: TRBV11-3
CDR3 protein: CASSLAGTVSYNEQFF
CDR3 DNA: TGTGCCAGCAGCTTAGCTGGGACAGTGTCCTACAATGAGCAGTTCTTC

clone size: .
J gene: TRBJ1-5
D gene: TRBD1
V gene: TRBV19
CDR3 protein: CASSTLGQNQPQHF
CDR3 DNA: TGTGCCAGTAGTACACTGGGACAGAATCAGCCCCAGCATTTT

clone size: .
J gene: TRBJ2-7
D gene: .
V gene: TRBV6-6
CDR3 protein: CASSASSNEQYF
CDR3 DNA: TGTGCCAGCAGTGCTAGCAGCAACGAGCAGTACTTC

clone size: .
J gene: TRBJ2-3
D gene: TRBD2
V gene: TRBV4-3
CDR3 protein: CASSRGLAGSSTDTQYF
CDR3 DNA: TGCGCCAGCAGCCGGGGACTAGCGGGTTCTAGCACAGATACGCAGTATTTT

clone size: .
J gene: TRBJ2-2
D gene: .
V gene: TRBV7-2
CDR3 protein: CASSYRATGELFF
CDR3 DNA: TGTGCCAGCAGCTACAGGGCCACCGGGGAGCTGTTTTTT

clone size: .
J gene: TRBJ2-1
D gene: .
V gene: TRBV10-3
CDR3 protein: CAISHRDTNEQFF
CDR3 DNA: TGTGCCATCAGCCATCGGGACACAAATGAGCAGTTCTTC

clone size: .
J gene: TRBJ2-7
D gene: TRBD1
V gene: TRBV29-1
CDR3 protein: CSVEDGQESYEQYF
CDR3 DNA: TGCAGCGTTGAAGACGGACAGGAGTCCTACGAGCAGTACTTC

clone size: .
J gene: TRBJ2-7
D gene: TRBD1
V gene: TRBV5-1
CDR3 protein: CASSWDSFGSEQYF
CDR3 DNA: TGCGCCAGCAGTTGGGACAGCTTCGGCTCCGAGCAGTACTTC

clone size: .
J gene: TRBJ2-1
D gene: TRBD2
V gene: TRBV5-1
CDR3 protein: CASSIGAGGGHNEQFF
CDR3 DNA: TGCGCCAGCAGTATCGGTGCGGGAGGGGGCCACAATGAGCAGTTCTTC

clone size: .
J gene: TRBJ1-4
D gene: .
V gene: TRBV7-9
CDR3 protein: CASSNGGGGQINEKLFF
CDR3 DNA: TGTGCCAGCAGCAACGGTGGGGGAGGACAGATTAATGAAAAACTGTTTTTT

clone size: few
J gene: TRBJ2-7
D gene: .
V gene: TRBV2
CDR3 protein: CASKEGRDTYEQYF
CDR3 DNA: TGTGCCAGCAAGGAGGGCCGGGACACTTACGAGCAGTACTTC

clone size: .
J gene: TRBJ2-1
D gene: TRBD1
V gene: TRBV4-3
CDR3 protein: CASSQGQGYEQFF
CDR3 DNA: TGCGCCAGCAGCCAAGGACAGGGGTATGAGCAGTTCTTC

clone size: .
J gene: TRBJ2-7
D gene: TRBD2
V gene: TRBV6-5
CDR3 protein: CASGAGDRNEQYF
CDR3 DNA: TGTGCCAGCGGAGCGGGAGATCGGAACGAGCAGTACTTC

clone size: .
J gene: TRBJ1-4
D gene: .
V gene: TRBV2
CDR3 protein: CASSEGGEKLFF
CDR3 DNA: TGTGCCAGCAGTGAGGGGGGGGAAAAACTGTTTTTT

clone size: .
J gene: TRBJ2-5
D gene: TRBD2
V gene: TRBV4-2
CDR3 protein: CASSQDPGLGETQYF
CDR3 DNA: TGTGCCAGCAGCCAAGATCCGGGACTAGGGGAGACCCAGTACTTC

clone size: .
J gene: TRBJ2-1
D gene: TRBD1
V gene: TRBV9
CDR3 protein: CASSVQTGSNEQFF
CDR3 DNA: TGTGCCAGCAGCGTCCAGACAGGGAGCAATGAGCAGTTCTTC